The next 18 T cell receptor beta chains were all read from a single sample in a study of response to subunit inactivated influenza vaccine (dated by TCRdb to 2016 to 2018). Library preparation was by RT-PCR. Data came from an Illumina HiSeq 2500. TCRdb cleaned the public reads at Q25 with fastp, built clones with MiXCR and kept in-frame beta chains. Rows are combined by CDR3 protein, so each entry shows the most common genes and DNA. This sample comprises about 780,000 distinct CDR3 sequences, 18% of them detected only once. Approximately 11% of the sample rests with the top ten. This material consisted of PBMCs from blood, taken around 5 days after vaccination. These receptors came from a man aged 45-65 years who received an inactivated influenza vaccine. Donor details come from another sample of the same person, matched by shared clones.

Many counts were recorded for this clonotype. CDR3 sequence (DNA): TGTGCCAGCACAGAACATTGGAACAGACTGTTTTTT. Translation: CASTEHWNRLFF. This chain joins TRBV12-3 or TRBV12-4 and TRBJ1-4; no reliable D call. The CDR3 extends over 12 amino acids. Trimming removed 7 bases at V and 13 bases at J, with 16 bases between.

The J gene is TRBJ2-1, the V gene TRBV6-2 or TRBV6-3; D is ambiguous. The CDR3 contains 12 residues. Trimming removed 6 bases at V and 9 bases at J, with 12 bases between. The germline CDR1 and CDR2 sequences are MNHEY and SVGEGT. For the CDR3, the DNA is TGTGCCAGCAGCCGTCTACGTGGTGAGCAGTTCTTC. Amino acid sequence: CASSRLRGEQFF.

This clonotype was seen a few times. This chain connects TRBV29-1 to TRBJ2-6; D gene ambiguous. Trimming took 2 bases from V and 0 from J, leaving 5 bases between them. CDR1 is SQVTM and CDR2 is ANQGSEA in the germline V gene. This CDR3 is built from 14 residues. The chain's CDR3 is CSVEIGSGANVLTF. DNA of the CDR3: TGCAGCGTTGAAATAGGCTCTGGGGCCAACGTCCTGACTTTC.

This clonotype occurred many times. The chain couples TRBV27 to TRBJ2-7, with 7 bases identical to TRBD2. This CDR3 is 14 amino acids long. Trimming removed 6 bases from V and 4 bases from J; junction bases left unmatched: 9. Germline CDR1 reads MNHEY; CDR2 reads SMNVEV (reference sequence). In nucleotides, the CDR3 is TGTGCCAGCAGCTTGGGAGGGACGACTTACGAGCAGTACTTC. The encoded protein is CASSLGGTTYEQYF.

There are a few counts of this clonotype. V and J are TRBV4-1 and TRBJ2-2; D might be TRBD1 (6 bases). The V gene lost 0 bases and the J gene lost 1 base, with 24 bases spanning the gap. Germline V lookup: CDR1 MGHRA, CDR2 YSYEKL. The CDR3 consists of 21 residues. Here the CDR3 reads CASSQDLPAPGTPKNTGELFF. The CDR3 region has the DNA TGCGCCAGCAGCCAAGATCTCCCCGCTCCGGGGACACCGAAGAACACCGGGGAGCTGTTTTTT.

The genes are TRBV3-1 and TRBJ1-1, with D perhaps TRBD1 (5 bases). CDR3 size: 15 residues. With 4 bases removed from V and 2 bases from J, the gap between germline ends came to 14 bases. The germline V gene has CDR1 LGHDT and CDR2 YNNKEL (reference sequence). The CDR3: CASSLGVGENTEAFF. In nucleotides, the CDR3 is TGTGCCAGCAGCCTGGGAGTAGGGGAAAACACTGAAGCTTTCTTT.

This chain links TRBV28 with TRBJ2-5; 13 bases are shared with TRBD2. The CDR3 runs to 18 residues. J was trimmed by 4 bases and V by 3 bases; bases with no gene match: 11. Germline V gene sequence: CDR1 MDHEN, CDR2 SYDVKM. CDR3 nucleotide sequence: TGTGCCAGCAGTTTGTTGGGACTAGCGGGAAGGGTGGGAGAGACCCAGTACTTC. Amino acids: CASSLLGLAGRVGETQYF.

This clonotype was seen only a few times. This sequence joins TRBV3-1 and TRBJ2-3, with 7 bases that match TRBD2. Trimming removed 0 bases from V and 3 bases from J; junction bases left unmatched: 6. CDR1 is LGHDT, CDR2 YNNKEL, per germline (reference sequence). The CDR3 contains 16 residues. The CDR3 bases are TGTGCCAGCAGCCAAGACACAGCGCGGGGGACAGATACGCAGTATTTT. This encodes CASSQDTARGTDTQYF.

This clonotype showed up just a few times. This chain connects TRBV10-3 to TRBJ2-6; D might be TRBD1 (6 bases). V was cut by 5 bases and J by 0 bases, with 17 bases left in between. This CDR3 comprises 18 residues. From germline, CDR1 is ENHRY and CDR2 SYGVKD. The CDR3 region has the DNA TGTGCCATCAGTCCCATACAGGACAGATTCTCTGGGGCCAACGTCCTGACTTTC. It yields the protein CAISPIQDRFSGANVLTF.

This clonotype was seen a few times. CDR3 residues: CAISEEGGRWDEQFF. The CDR3 coding sequence is TGTGCCATCAGTGAAGAAGGGGGCAGGTGGGATGAGCAGTTCTTC. V is TRBV10-3 and J is TRBJ2-1; 7 bases agree with TRBD1. Looked up from germline, CDR1 is ENHRY and CDR2 is SYGVKD. The CDR3 is 15 amino acids. V trimming: 3 bases; J trimming: 8 bases; junction bases outside the gene matches: 10.

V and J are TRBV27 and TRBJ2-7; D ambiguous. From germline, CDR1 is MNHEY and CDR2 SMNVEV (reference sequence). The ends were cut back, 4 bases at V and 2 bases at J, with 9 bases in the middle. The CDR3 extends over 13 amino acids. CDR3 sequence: CASSSTRPYEQYF. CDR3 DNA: TGTGCCAGCAGTTCCACCCGTCCCTACGAGCAGTACTTC.

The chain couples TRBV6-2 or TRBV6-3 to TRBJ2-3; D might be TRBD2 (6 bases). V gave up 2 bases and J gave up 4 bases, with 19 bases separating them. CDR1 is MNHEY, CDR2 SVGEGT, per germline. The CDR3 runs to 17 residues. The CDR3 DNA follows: TGTGCCAGCAGTTACCGCGGAAGGGTAGCGGATGCAGATACGCAGTATTTT. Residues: CASSYRGRVADADTQYF.

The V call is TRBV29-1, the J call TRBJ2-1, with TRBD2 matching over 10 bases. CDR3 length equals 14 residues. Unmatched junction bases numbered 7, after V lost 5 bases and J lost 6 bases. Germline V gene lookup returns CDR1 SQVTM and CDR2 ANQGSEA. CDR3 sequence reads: CSVSIAGGLNEQFF. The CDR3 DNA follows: TGCAGCGTTTCCATAGCGGGAGGCCTCAATGAGCAGTTCTTC.

The CDR3 DNA reads TGCGCCAGCAGCCCTGTAGGCGGCAGAGCGTACGAGCAGTACTTC. Amino acid sequence: CASSPVGGRAYEQYF. V and J are TRBV5-1 and TRBJ2-7, with D unresolved. With 4 bases removed from V and 4 bases from J, the gap between germline ends came to 18 bases. The germline V gene encodes CDR1 SGHRS and CDR2 YFSETQ. The CDR3 is made up of 15 amino acids.

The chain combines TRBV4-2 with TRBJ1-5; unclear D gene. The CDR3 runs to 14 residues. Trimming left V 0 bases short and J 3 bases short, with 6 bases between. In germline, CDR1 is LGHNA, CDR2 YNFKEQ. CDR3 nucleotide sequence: TGTGCCAGCAGCCAAGACGGCGTCAATCAGCCCCAGCATTTT. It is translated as CASSQDGVNQPQHF.

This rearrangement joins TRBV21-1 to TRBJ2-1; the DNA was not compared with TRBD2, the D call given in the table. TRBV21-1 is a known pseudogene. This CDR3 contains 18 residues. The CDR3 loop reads CASSKFTSGRGSYNEQFF. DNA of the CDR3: TGTGCCAGCAGCAAATTTACTAGCGGGAGAGGTTCCTACAATGAGCAGTTCTTC.

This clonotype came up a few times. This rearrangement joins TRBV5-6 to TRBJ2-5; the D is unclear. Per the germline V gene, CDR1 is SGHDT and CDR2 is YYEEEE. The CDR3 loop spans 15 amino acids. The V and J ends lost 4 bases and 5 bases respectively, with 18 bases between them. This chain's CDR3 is CASSPSHSPYETQYF. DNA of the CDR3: TGTGCCAGCAGCCCGTCTCACAGTCCCTATGAGACCCAGTACTTC.

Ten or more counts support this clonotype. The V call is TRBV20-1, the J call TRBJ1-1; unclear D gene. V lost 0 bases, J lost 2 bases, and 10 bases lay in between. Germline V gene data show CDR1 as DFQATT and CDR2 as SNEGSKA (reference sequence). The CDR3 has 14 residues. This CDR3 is CSARDIMINTEAFF. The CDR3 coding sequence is TGCAGTGCTAGAGATATCATGATAAACACTGAAGCTTTCTTT.